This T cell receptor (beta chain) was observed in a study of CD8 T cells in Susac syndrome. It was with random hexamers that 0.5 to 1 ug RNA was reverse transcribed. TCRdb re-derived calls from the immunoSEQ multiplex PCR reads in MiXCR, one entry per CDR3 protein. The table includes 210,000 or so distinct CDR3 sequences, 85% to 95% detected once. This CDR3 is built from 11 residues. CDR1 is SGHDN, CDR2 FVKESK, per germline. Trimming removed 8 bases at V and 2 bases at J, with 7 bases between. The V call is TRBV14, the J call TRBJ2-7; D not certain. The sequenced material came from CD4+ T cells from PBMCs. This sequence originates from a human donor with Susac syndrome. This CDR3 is CASAATYEQYF. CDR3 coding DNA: TGTGCCAGCGCCGCGACCTACGAGCAGTACTTC.